What follows is one T cell receptor (beta chain) and its context. No antigen is known for it. No much larger clonotype is one base removed from it; base qualities were not supplied. The data derive from a study of shared clonotypes between healthy human individuals (dated by TCRdb to the early 2020s). At the level of the whole study: The cohort included three men and a couple of women between 18 and 49 years of age. For each donor, CD4 naive and CD4 memory were each given three plates, CD8 naive was given two plates, and CD8 memory was given one plate. Blood TCR repertoires of roughly five healthy adults were deeply sequenced to estimate repertoire size and the extent of clonotype sharing between individuals. To increase sequencing depth and limit assay-specific biases, TCR repertoire library preparation and sequencing were carried out by different laboratories using diverse techniques. Leukapheresis yielded between about 0.94 and 8.9 billion PBMCs per donor.

From cysteine to phenylalanine, the CDR3 is 15 amino acids long. Only CDR3 DNA is held: 45 bases, read in frame from base 1. From a lookup of the germline V gene (reference sequence), CDR1 and CDR2 are MNHNY and SVGAGI. Ends trimmed: V by 0 bases, J by 7 bases; bases unmatched to a gene: 5. Using the deep immunoSEQ assay, TCR CDR3 regions were amplified from genomic DNA by multiplex PCR. Extracted genomic DNA from each cell subset was spread evenly across all wells of several immunoSEQ 96-well plates, with each plate serving as a replicate. For sorted subsets, 200 to 250 ng of genomic DNA, equivalent to some 33,000 T cell genomes, went into each replicate PCR. The purified libraries were quantified using a Qubit 3.0 fluorometer, sized with a Bioanalyzer 2100, and then quantified again using the KAPA Library Quantification kit. Every immunoSEQ 96-well plate was sequenced on a separate single-read 150-cycle Illumina NextSeq 550 flow cell. Per the original workflow: Because only junctional sequences without quality scores were contained in the immunoSEQ output, filtering matching that applied to full-length reads could not be performed. Sequences were annotated with PyIR, a Python wrapper for IgBLAST v1.9, using IMGT germline references to assign V/J genes and CDR3. Reads were removed for weak V/J assignments (E-value above 1e-6), missing CDR3, stop codons, out-of-frame junctions, or ambiguous translated residues. A V3J clonotype was defined by an identical inferred V gene, J gene, and CDR3 amino acid sequence. To compute the percentage overlap between repertoires, the number of shared unique clonotypes was divided by the size of the smaller repertoire. Three approaches were used to assess repertoire richness: RTK rarefaction, the Chao1 estimator, and Recon v2.1 estimates of unobserved clonotypes. OLGA was used to compute generation probabilities for all TCRbeta clonotypes that the gDNA method yielded from a handful of donors. Held by TCRdb, this immuneACCESS table contains in-frame sequences only and omits some clones. Under half of the omission traces to an unresolved V gene where checked; the cause of the rest is unknown. From that table come the V and J calls and clone size; the DNA was used to work out D and trimming. This sample comprises some 2,500,000 clones, just under 95% of them detected only once. Of the sample, about 0.36% is held by the ten largest clones.

Healthy HIV-negative adults with no recently reported acute infections or vaccinations were included as donors. Every donor was a Caucasian adult living in Nashville, Tennessee, USA. CD4+ T cells were enriched by magnetic negative selection, after which naive cells were positively selected on CD45RA and the negative fraction was taken as the memory subset. After blood collection by leukapheresis, PBMCs were isolated using Ficoll-Histopaque density gradient centrifugation and then cryopreserved in the vapor phase of liquid nitrogen. Analytical flow cytometry was used to check the purity and quantity of each magnetically sorted T cell population. Genomic DNA was isolated from each sorted fraction and quantified by UV absorbance on a Nanodrop 2000c. Here is what the overall study found, with its caveats: Naive subsets generally had larger estimated clonotype richness than memory subsets did. Based on pairwise subsampling, the degree of clonotype sharing among donors was expected to be affected by sequencing depth. Higher generation probabilities were observed for clonotypes shared by all four sorted-subset donors than for non-shared clonotypes. Even with the large sequencing depth, rarefaction of the sorted-subset datasets indicated that sequencing was incomplete. Sampling was limited to blood, and TCR repertoires in tissue likely differ from TCR repertoires in blood. Because the study included a small number of donors, the genetic and exposure-history diversity represented was limited. Across four donors, approximately 5% of naive CD4, more than 3% of naive CD8, 2% to 2.5% of memory CD4, and approximately 0.42% of memory CD8 clonotypes were shared.

The V gene is TRBV6-6 and the J gene is TRBJ1-5; TRBD1 agrees with 8 junctional bases. The specimen sequenced was naive CD4+ T cells from PBMCs. Explained via the paper, the cell subset or site label denotes: CD45RA+ positively selected. This receptor was obtained from a man in his late teens or twenties in good health. Some clones in this sample may be carry-over from other donors' samples. The CDR3 region reads CASSYSAGGTQPQHF. The base sequence is TGTGCCAGCAGTTACTCAGCAGGGGGCACCCAGCCCCAGCATTTT.